The TCR beta chain under discussion was sequenced for a study of T cell changes during pregnancy in multiple sclerosis. The data were produced by immunoSEQ multiplex PCR, yet TCRdb's version contains in-frame clones alone and is incomplete. The repertoire has about 23,000 clones, more than 75% of them found once; the top ten carry 6% to 8.5%. Sequencing was performed on CD8+ T cells from peripheral blood mononuclear cells, taken after pregnancy. The sequence was collected from a female donor with multiple sclerosis, enrolled in a pregnancy study.

In DNA form, the CDR3 reads TGCGCCAGCTCGTCACTAGCGGGAGTCACTGGGGCCAACGTCCTGACTTTC. Translating gives CASSSLAGVTGANVLTF. The chain is built from TRBV4-1 and TRBJ2-6; 11 bases fit TRBD2. After removal of 8 bases from V and 2 bases from J, the junction contained 8 bases not matched to a gene. The germline CDR1 and CDR2 sequences are MGHRA and YSYEKL. This CDR3 spans 17 amino acids.